This entry describes one TCR beta chain. Its matching antigen is unknown. These data come from a study of beta chain features in type 1 diabetes. Study-wide findings and caveats: PCR could preferentially amplify shorter templates, alike in patients and controls. There was a moderate but significant shortening of TCRB CDR3s in all four CD4+ subsets of Type 1 diabetes patients.

V lost 6 bases and J lost 4; bases outside the gene matches: 8. This CDR3 spans 14 amino acids. Per germline, CDR1 ENHRY and CDR2 SYGVKD. Expressed TCRB transcripts were sequenced after all isolated RNA was converted to cDNA. The data were produced by immunoSEQ multiplex PCR, yet TCRdb's version contains in-frame clones alone and is incomplete. Of 93,000 or so clones in the sample, under 30% are singletons; the top ten hold about 0.57%. By way of CD45RO/CCR7/CD25/CD127/CD95/CD27, the CD4+ regulatory, stem cell-like memory, central memory and naive cells were sorted. The specimen was central memory CD4+ T cells from blood. The genes are TRBV10-3 and TRBJ2-7, with TRBD2 matching over 8 bases. This receptor was obtained from a woman under 30 with type 1 diabetes. The CDR3, as DNA: TGTGCCATCAGCCAGGCGGGAGGACCTTACGAGCAGTACGTC. It is translated as CAISQAGGPYEQYV.